Reported below is one T cell receptor beta chain. The antigen remains undetermined. The sample belongs to a study of cytomegalovirus exposure and HLA in healthy donors. Study results and caveats: Investigators reported 150 to 200 TCR beta chains as tied to cytomegalovirus. An analysis done earlier found most TCR beta V segments productive about 90% or about 30% of the time.

PCR employed 60 Vbeta and 13 Jbeta primers. Using immunoSEQ multiplex PCR, the repertoire was profiled, and TCRdb retains in-frame clones only, with some absent. The sample yields about 51,000 clones, around 81% seen once. The CDR3 runs 17 residues. V lost 0 bases, J lost 0 bases, and 12 bases lay in between. Germline V lookup: CDR1 SGHVS, CDR2 FQNEAQ. The rearrangement joins TRBV7-8 to TRBJ1-5, with no clear D. Source material: PBMCs. This clonotype originated in a boy younger than 18 in good health and CMV-seropositive. CDR3: CASSLAGAGSSNQPQHF. The CDR3 region has the DNA TGTGCCAGCAGCTTAGCGGGTGCCGGGTCTAGCAATCAGCCCCAGCATTTT.